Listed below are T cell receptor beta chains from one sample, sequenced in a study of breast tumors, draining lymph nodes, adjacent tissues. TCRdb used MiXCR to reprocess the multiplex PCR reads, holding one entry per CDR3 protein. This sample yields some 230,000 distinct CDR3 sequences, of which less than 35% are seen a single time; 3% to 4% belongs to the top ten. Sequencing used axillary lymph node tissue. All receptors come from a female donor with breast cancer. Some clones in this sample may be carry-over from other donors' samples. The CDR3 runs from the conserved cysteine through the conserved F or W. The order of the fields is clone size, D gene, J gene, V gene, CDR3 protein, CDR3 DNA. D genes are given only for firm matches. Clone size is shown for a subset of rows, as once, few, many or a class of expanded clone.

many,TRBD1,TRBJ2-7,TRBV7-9,CASSLETGGVEQYF,TGTGCCAGCAGCTTAGAGACAGGGGGGGTCGAGCAGTACTTC
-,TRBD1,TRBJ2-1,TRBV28,CASSWDRVNNEQFF,TGTGCCAGCAGTTGGGACAGGGTAAACAATGAGCAGTTCTTC
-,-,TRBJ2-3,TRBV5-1,CASSLGRGVSTDTQYF,TGCGCCAGCAGCTTGGGGCGCGGGGTTAGCACAGATACGCAGTATTTT
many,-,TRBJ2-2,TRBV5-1,CASSFGVWTGELFF,TGCGCCAGCAGCTTTGGGGTTTGGACCGGGGAGCTGTTTTTT
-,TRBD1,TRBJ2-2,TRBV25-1,CASTNPGTGVIGELFF,TGTGCCAGCACAAATCCCGGGACAGGGGTGATCGGGGAGCTGTTTTTT
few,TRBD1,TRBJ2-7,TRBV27,CASRSPGQGVHEQYF,TGTGCCAGCAGGTCCCCGGGACAGGGGGTCCACGAGCAGTACTTC
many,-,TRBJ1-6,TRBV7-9,CATREVGGAPSSPLHF,TGTGCCACCAGAGAGGTTGGAGGGGCGCCTAGTTCACCCCTCCACTTT
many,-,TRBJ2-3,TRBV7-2,CASSRQQTSTDTQYF,TGTGCCAGCAGCCGACAACAAACTAGCACAGATACGCAGTATTTT
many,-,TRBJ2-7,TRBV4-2,CASSQEALGRGYEQYF,TGTGCCAGCAGCCAAGAAGCTTTGGGCAGGGGTTACGAGCAGTACTTC
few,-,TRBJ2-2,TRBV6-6,CASSHRENTGELFF,TGTGCCAGCAGTCACCGGGAAAACACCGGGGAGCTGTTTTTT
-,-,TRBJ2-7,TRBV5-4,CASSLGSGAYEQYF,TGTGCCAGCAGCTTAGGTTCCGGGGCATACGAGCAGTACTTC
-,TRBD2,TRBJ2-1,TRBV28,CASSISTSGRGQFF,TGTGCCAGCAGTATCTCCACTAGCGGGAGAGGGCAGTTCTTC
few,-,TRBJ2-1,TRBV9,CASSLSRGSYNEQFF,TGTGCCAGCAGCCTCTCCCGCGGCTCCTACAATGAGCAGTTCTTC
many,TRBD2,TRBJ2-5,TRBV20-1,CSARALAGRETQYF,TGCAGTGCCAGGGCCTTAGCGGGGAGGGAGACCCAGTACTTC
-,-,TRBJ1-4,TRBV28,CASSSPRLGGNEKLFF,TGTGCCAGCAGTTCTCCCCGGCTGGGGGGGAACGAAAAACTGTTTTTT
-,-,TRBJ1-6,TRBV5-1,CASSLGRWRENRNSPLHF,TGCGCCAGCAGCTTGGGACGCTGGCGTGAAAACAGGAATTCACCCCTCCACTTT
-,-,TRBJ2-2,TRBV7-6,CASSFRDRELFF,TGTGCCAGCAGCTTTAGGGACAGGGAGCTGTTTTTT
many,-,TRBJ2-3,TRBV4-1,CASSPTSSMVDTQYF,TGCGCCAGCAGCCCGACTAGTTCTATGGTAGATACGCAGTATTTT
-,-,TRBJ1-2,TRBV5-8,CASSLAPYWGHGYTF,TGTGCCAGCAGCTTGGCCCCGTATTGGGGCCATGGCTACACCTTC
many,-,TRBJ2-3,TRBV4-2,CASSQRGAQGTDTQYF,TGTGCCAGCAGTCAGAGGGGGGCGCAGGGCACAGATACGCAGTATTTT
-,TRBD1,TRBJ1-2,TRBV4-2,CASSHQTGTGVEWRIGDHGYTF,TGTGCCAGCAGCCACCAAACCGGGACAGGGGTTGAGTGGCGTATAGGGGACCATGGCTACACCTTC
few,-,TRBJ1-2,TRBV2,CASSESGAYGYTF,TGTGCCAGCAGTGAATCGGGGGCCTATGGCTACACCTTC
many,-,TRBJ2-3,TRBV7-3,CASSPNRVLAPDTQYF,TGTGCCAGCAGCCCGAACAGGGTTTTGGCTCCAGATACGCAGTATTTT